The subject of this entry is one T cell receptor beta chain. This entry comes from a study of blood T cells in healthy people across ages. A J-beta primer mix and a sample-barcoded 5' primer were used in a second PCR of roughly 6 to 12 cycles. From the 5' RACE reads, TCRdb called clonotypes with MiXCR, one entry per CDR3 protein. Here the sample spans 1,500,000 or so distinct CDR3 sequences, 42% being singletons. V lost 3 bases and J 0 bases, leaving 10 bases between the germline ends. CDR1 is MNHEY and CDR2 is SMNVEV in the germline V gene (reference sequence). The CDR3 sequence is 15 residues long. The source is a woman aged 18-29 years in good health. The chain is built from TRBV27 and TRBJ2-3, with D maybe TRBD1 (5 bases). Sequencing was performed on blood. CDR3 amino acids: CASSFRGYSTDTQYF. The CDR3 DNA reads as TGTGCCAGCAGTTTTAGGGGCTATAGCACAGATACGCAGTATTTT.